This T cell receptor (beta chain) was recovered during a study of OX40 agonist ivuxolimab in advanced cancers. The CDR3 has 15 residues. Germline lookup yields CDR1 SGHTA and CDR2 FQGNSA. Trimming pared 1 base from V and 1 base from J, leaving 8 bases between. Sequenced by immunoSEQ multiplex PCR; TCRdb stores in-frame clones only, minus some. The sample has about 76,000 clones; approximately 83% are singletons. The TCR comes from an adult with an advanced solid tumor such as melanoma, head and neck, liver or kidney cancer. This material consisted of CD4+ or CD8+ T cells sorted from blood, taken in a trial of the OX40 agonist ivuxolimab. The J gene is TRBJ1-3, the V gene TRBV7-2; tentative D call: TRBD1 (6 bases). The CDR3, as DNA: TGTGCCAGCAGCTTAGTCCAGGGGTCTGGAAACACCATATATTTT. It specifies CASSLVQGSGNTIYF.